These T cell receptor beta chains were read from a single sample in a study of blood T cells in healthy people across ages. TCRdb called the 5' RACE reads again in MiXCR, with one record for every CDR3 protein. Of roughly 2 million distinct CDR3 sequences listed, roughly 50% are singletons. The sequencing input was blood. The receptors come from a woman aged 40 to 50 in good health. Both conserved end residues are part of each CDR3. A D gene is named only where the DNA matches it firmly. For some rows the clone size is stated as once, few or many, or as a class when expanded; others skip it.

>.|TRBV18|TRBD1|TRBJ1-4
TGTGCCAGCTCACCACCAGGACAGGGCGAAAAACTGTTTTTT
CASSPPGQGEKLFF
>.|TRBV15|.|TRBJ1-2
TGTGCCACCAGCAAGGTTACAGGGTGGGGCTATGGCTACACCTTC
CATSKVTGWGYGYTF
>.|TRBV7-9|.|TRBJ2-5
TGTGCCAGCAGCTCGCCGAGGCACACTCAAGAGACCCAGTACTTC
CASSSPRHTQETQYF
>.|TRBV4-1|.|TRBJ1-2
TGCGCCAGCAGCCAGCTCCCCGGGACTGGCTATGGCTACACCTTC
CASSQLPGTGYGYTF
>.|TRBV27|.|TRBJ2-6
TGTGCCAGCAGTACCTACAGCCAAGGGGCCTCTGGGGCCAACGTCCTGACTTTC
CASSTYSQGASGANVLTF
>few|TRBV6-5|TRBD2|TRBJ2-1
TGTGCCAGCAGACCTTTCAGCGGGGGGGCCGGGGAGCAGTTCTTC
CASRPFSGGAGEQFF
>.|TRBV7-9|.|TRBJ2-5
TGTGCCAGCAGCTTAGGAGTGGGAGCCCAAGAGACCCAGTACTTC
CASSLGVGAQETQYF
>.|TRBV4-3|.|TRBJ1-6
TGCGCCAGCAGCCAAGTATCGGGGGTTAATTCACCCCTCCACTTT
CASSQVSGVNSPLHF
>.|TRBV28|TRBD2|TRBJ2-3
TGTGCCACCAGGACACCCAGCGGGGATGTAGATACGCAGTATTTT
CATRTPSGDVDTQYF
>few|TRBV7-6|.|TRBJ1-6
TGTGCCAGCAGCCCCATCCGGCAGAGTAATTCACCCCTCCACTTT
CASSPIRQSNSPLHF
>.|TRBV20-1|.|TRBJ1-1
TGCAGTGCCTCCCGGGACACATCTGCTGAAGCTTTCTTT
CSASRDTSAEAFF
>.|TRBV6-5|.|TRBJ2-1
TGTGCCAGCAGTTACGAGGGTCCAGGGGGAGGTCGGGCCTACAATGAGCAGTTCTTC
CASSYEGPGGGRAYNEQFF
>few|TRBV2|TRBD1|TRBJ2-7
TGTGCCAGCAAAGGGACAGATCCTTACGAGCAGTACTTC
CASKGTDPYEQYF
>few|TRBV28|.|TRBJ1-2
TGTGCCAGCAGCCTCCGCCCGGGTGGCTACACCTTC
CASSLRPGGYTF
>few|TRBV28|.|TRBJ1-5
TGTGCCAGCAGTTTACCCGGGGATCAGCCCCAGCATTTT
CASSLPGDQPQHF
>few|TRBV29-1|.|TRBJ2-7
TGCAGCGTTGCTCTAGGGAGCTCCGAGCAGTACTTC
CSVALGSSEQYF
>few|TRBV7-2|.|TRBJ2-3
TGTGCCAGCAGTTCCGCTTGGGGCAGCACAGATACGCAGTATTTT
CASSSAWGSTDTQYF
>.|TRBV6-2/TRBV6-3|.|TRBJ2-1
TGTGCCAGCACCGACCCACCAACCTACAATGAGCAGTTCTTC
CASTDPPTYNEQFF
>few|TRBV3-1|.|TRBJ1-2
TGTGCCAGCAGCCAGAACGGGGGGACTAACTATGGCTACACCTTC
CASSQNGGTNYGYTF